This paragraph covers one T cell receptor (beta chain) sequence. Its antigen is unknown. This sample was taken from a study of T cell responses to AZD1222 COVID-19 vaccine. Study background: Both about-4-week and about-12-week second-dose recipients were combined.

Clones were sequenced by immunoSEQ multiplex PCR, and TCRdb holds only the in-frame ones, with some missing. The repertoire holds about 94,000 clones, with 90% as singletons. Whole-study results and caveats: An increase in Spike-specific TCR breadth and depth was observed after two AZD1222 doses. Only 5 to 7 AZD1222 recipients were seropositive at baseline. Epitopes outside B.1.351 and B.1.1.7 mutated regions reportedly drew nearly half of spike TCRs.

This receptor was identified in an adult in good health. This specimen consisted of peripheral blood, obtained on day 0 of AZD1222 vaccination.

Written as DNA, the CDR3 is TGTGCCAGCAGCTTGGGAAATCGGGACTATGGCTACACCTTC. Translated, it gives CASSLGNRDYGYTF. The rearrangement links TRBV5-4 to TRBJ1-2, with no clear D. The ends were cut back, 0 bases at V and 3 bases at J, with 9 bases in the middle. This CDR3 comprises 14 residues. The germline V gene encodes CDR1 SGHNT and CDR2 YYREEE (reference sequence).